This is a list of T cell receptor beta chains from one sample in a study of T cell repertoires in aging, cancer and after chemotherapy. From the multiplex PCR reads, TCRdb called clonotypes with MiXCR, one entry per CDR3 protein. This repertoire shows 8,500 to 10,000 distinct CDR3 sequences, 37% found once; its top ten account for 9% to 10%. The sample was blood. The receptors originated from a human donor in good health. Both conserved end residues are part of each CDR3. Clone size is stated in some rows and not others, as once, few, many or a class when expanded.

clone size | V gene | CDR3 protein
- | TRBV7-2 | CASSLEPQPIGSTGELFF
few | TRBV12-3/TRBV12-4 | CASVRTSSYNEQFF
few | TRBV19 | CASRQSGTVIYNEQFF
- | TRBV4-3 | CASSLTGTSGYEQYF
- | TRBV6-5 | CASGSEEDQPQHF
- | TRBV19 | CASRELAGSAYNEQFF
medium-sized | TRBV29-1 | CSVKASGPYNEQFF
medium-sized | TRBV19 | CASSTNLAGGLYEQYF
medium-sized | TRBV6-5 | CASTYSGANVLTF
medium-sized | TRBV13 | CASSYARGAGELFF
- | TRBV7-9 | CASSLNLRQGGIGELFF